This T cell receptor (beta chain) comes out of a study of T cell responses to AZD1222 COVID-19 vaccine. Regarding the study as a whole: Repertoires were obtained only post-peak T cell response. There were vaccine-associated CD4 TCRs across spike, dominant at 160-218 and 743-854. Clonal diversity may have been underestimated, and the donors were mostly white British, with more females than males.

As concerns this clone: Its target is unknown.

Using immunoSEQ multiplex PCR, the repertoire was profiled, and TCRdb retains in-frame clones only, with some absent. The sample yields over 100,000 clones, over 75% seen once. The receptor comes from an adult who received the AZD1222 COVID-19 vaccine. The source was peripheral blood, collected 28 days after the second AZD1222 dose.

Here the CDR3 DNA reads TGTGCCAGCAGCCTAAACAGGGAGAGTGGCTACACCTTC. Translating it yields CASSLNRESGYTF. The V call is TRBV12-3 or TRBV12-4, the J call TRBJ1-2, with TRBD1 as a possible D gene (6 bases). Trimming pared 6 bases from V and 7 bases from J, leaving 15 bases between. CDR3 size: 13 residues.